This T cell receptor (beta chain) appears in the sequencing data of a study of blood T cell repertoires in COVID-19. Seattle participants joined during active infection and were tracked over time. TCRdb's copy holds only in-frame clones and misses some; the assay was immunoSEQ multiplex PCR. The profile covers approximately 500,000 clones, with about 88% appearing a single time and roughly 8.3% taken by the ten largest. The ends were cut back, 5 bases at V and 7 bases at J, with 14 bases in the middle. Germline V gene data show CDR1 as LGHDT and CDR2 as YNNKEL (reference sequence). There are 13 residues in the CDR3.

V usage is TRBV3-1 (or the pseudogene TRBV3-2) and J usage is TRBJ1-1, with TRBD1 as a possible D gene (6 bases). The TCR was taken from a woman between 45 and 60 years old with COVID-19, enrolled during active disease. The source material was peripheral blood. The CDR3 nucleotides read TGTGCCAGCAGCTCCAGCCCGGACAGTGAAGCTTTCTTT. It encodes CASSSSPDSEAFF.